Detailed here is one T cell receptor (beta chain). This specimen belongs to a study of blood T cell repertoires in COVID-19. At the level of the study: Samples came from the United States, Italy and Spain, spanning acute and convalescent COVID-19. T cells, B-cell-depleted T cells, or PBMCs supplied cDNA or gDNA.

Per the original data handling: Nucleated cell number was recorded as an estimate derived from reference gene primer amplification. Repertoires were generated with immunoSEQ multiplex PCR, while TCRdb's copy carries only in-frame clones and drops some. V, J and clone size are taken as reported in that table, and D and trimming were inferred from the DNA itself. The sample carries about 170,000 clones, about nine tenths recorded once. This CDR3 is 12 amino acids long. Germline CDR1 reads SEHNR; CDR2 reads FQNEAQ (reference sequence). Trimming took off 2 bases at V and 7 bases at J, with 6 bases between the two ends.

This sequence was found in a man aged 55 to 69 with acute or convalescent COVID-19. V and J are TRBV7-9 and TRBJ1-5, with TRBD1 as a possible D gene (5 bases). What was sequenced was peripheral blood. CDR3 nucleotides: TGTGCCAGCAGCTTACAGGGACAGCCCCAGCATTTT. Its protein is CASSLQGQPQHF. The full variable domain, with the rest looked up from reference TRBV7-9 and TRBJ1-5, is DTGVSQNPRHKITKRGQNVTFRCDPISEHNRLYWYRQTLGQGPEFLTYFQNEAQLEKSRLLSDRFSAERPKGSFSTLEIQRTEQGDSAMYLCASSLQGQPQHFGDGTRLSIL.